What follows are 25 T cell receptor beta chains derived from one specimen sequenced in a study of Ad26.COV2.S vaccination and SARS-CoV-2 variants. Only in-frame clones appear in the TCRdb table, and some are missing; sequencing was by immunoSEQ multiplex PCR. The profile shows some 450,000 clones, around 91% of them singletons. Regarding treatment: roughly 19 received Ad26.COV2.S at low or high dose, single or two shots; about 5 received placebo; per-sample allocation not given. Each sample was drawn 63 days after the first injection (of vaccine or placebo). The source material was peripheral blood, sampled in a trial of Ad26.COV2.S vaccine versus placebo. These receptors were collected from a person between 18 and 65 years old who received the Ad26.COV2.S COVID-19 vaccine or a placebo.

The chain employs TRBV1 and TRBJ2-5. TRBV1 is given as a pseudogene. The CDR3 covers 16 residues. The CDR3 sequence is CTSSQPSRRGQETQYF. DNA of the CDR3: TGCACCAGCAGCCAACCCTCAAGGAGGGGGCAAGAGACCCAGTACTTC.

The V and J genes are TRBV7-9 and TRBJ1-1, with unresolved D. V lost 3 bases and J 3 bases, leaving 8 bases between the germline ends. Looked up from germline, CDR1 is SEHNR and CDR2 is FQNEAQ (reference sequence). The CDR3 extends over 13 amino acids. CDR3 bases: TGTGCCAGCAGCTTCGGAGCGGACACTGAAGCTTTCTTT. This sequence encodes CASSFGADTEAFF.

This chain connects TRBV4-2 to TRBJ2-4, with D possibly matching TRBD2 (5 bases). The CDR3 covers 17 residues. Per germline, CDR1 LGHNA and CDR2 YNFKEQ. Trimming cost V 0 bases and J 7 bases, with 19 bases left between them. This CDR3 is CASSQDGSRGLGNIQYF. As DNA, the CDR3 is TGTGCCAGCAGCCAAGATGGGTCGCGAGGGTTGGGGAACATTCAGTACTTC.

The rearrangement uses TRBV28 and TRBJ2-5; unclear D gene. The V gene's germline CDR1 is MDHEN and CDR2 SYDVKM. The CDR3 is made up of 15 amino acids. The ends were cut back, 5 bases at V and 5 bases at J, with 18 bases in the middle. The CDR3 DNA is TGTGCCAGCAGTAAAGGACCATTGGAACAGGAGACCCAGTACTTC. This encodes CASSKGPLEQETQYF.

The chain has TRBV5-1 and TRBJ2-7; possibly TRBD2 for D (5 bases). V was trimmed by 4 bases and J by 6 bases, leaving 20 bases between them. CDR3 length equals 15 residues. CDR1 SGHRS and CDR2 YFSETQ come from the germline V gene. CDR3 bases: TGCGCCAGCAGCCCGGAGGTGTATCGCCCAGGCGAGCAGTACTTC. Protein: CASSPEVYRPGEQYF. Filled out from reference TRBV5-1 and TRBJ2-7, the complete variable domain reads KAGVTQTPRYLIKTRGQQVTLSCSPISGHRSVSWYQQTPGQGLQFLFEYFSETQRNKGNFPGRFSGRQFSNSRSEMNVSTLELGDSALYLCASSPEVYRPGEQYFGPGTRLTVT.

This chain links TRBV11-3 with TRBJ2-3, with unresolved D. This CDR3 is 14 amino acids long. CDR1 is SGHNT and CDR2 is YENEEA in the germline V gene. The V and J ends lost 4 bases and 1 base respectively, with 9 bases between them. This chain's CDR3 is CASSYGARTDTQYF. In DNA form, the CDR3 reads TGTGCCAGCAGCTACGGCGCCCGCACAGATACGCAGTATTTT.

The chain recombines TRBV19 with TRBJ2-7; D is unresolved. Germline loops: CDR1 LNHDA, CDR2 SQIVND (reference sequence). V was cut by 3 bases and J by 0 bases, with 9 bases left in between. CDR3 length: 14 residues. The CDR3 nucleotides are TGTGCCAGTAGTATTTCGGCTAGCTCCTACGAGCAGTACTTC. Protein sequence: CASSISASSYEQYF.

The chain has TRBV19 and TRBJ2-7; weak D call: TRBD2 (6 bases). The CDR3 loop spans 14 amino acids. V shed 1 base and J shed 5 bases, with 12 bases lying between them. The germline CDR1 and CDR2 sequences are LNHDA and SQIVND (reference sequence). The CDR3 DNA reads TGTGCCAGTAGTATAGGGCTCGGGGGAGACGAGCAGTACTTC. Translated: CASSIGLGGDEQYF.

CDR3 DNA sequence: TGTGCCATCAGTTATTCACAGGGGGCGCGAACTGAAGCTTTCTTT. Amino acids: CAISYSQGARTEAFF. The J gene is TRBJ1-1, the V gene TRBV10-3; TRBD1 matches 9 bases. V gave up 5 bases and J gave up 5 bases; unmatched junction bases: 9. The germline V gene encodes CDR1 ENHRY and CDR2 SYGVKD. The CDR3 loop spans 15 amino acids.

V usage is TRBV5-4 and J usage is TRBJ2-7; possibly TRBD1 for D (6 bases). The CDR3 loop spans 14 amino acids. The germline CDR1 and CDR2 sequences are SGHNT and YYREEE (reference sequence). Trimming cost V 4 bases and J 2 bases, with 13 bases left between them. CDR3 region: CASSLSGTPYEQYF. CDR3 DNA: TGTGCCAGCAGCCTCTCCGGGACACCCTACGAGCAGTACTTC.

This chain links TRBV28 with TRBJ2-7; 8 nucleotides agree with TRBD1. The CDR3 runs 15 residues. From germline, CDR1 is MDHEN and CDR2 SYDVKM. V lost 10 bases to trimming and J lost 2 bases; unmatched junction nucleotides: 13. The CDR3 region has the DNA TGTGCCATCCAGAGCTACGGGACAGGCACCTACGAGCAGTACTTC. Translating it yields CAIQSYGTGTYEQYF.

This rearrangement joins TRBV29-1 to TRBJ2-7; 7 bases agree with TRBD2. CDR3 length: 13 residues. The ends lost 5 bases at V and 6 bases at J; junction bases unmatched: 10. CDR1 and CDR2 from the germline V gene are SQVTM and ANQGSEA. DNA for the CDR3: TGCAGCGTTTCTCGGGGGGTAGATCTCGAGCAGTACTTC. This translates into CSVSRGVDLEQYF.

DNA of the CDR3: TGTGCCAGCAGCCAAGAAACAGGGGGGAACACTGAAGCTTTCTTT. Protein product: CASSQETGGNTEAFF. The rearrangement uses TRBV3-1 (or the pseudogene TRBV3-2) and TRBJ1-1, with 8 positions matching TRBD1. The CDR3 length is 15 residues. J lost 1 base, V lost 0 bases, and 1 base had no gene match. Per the germline V gene, CDR1 is LGHDT and CDR2 is YNNKEL (reference sequence).

The chain couples TRBV19 to TRBJ1-3; D call uncertain. The CDR3 runs to 14 residues. V gave up 5 bases and J gave up 4 bases, with 12 bases separating them. CDR1 and CDR2 (germline): LNHDA, SQIVND (reference sequence). In DNA, the CDR3 is TGTGCCAGTAGTCCCGCGGTCAGCGGAAACACCATATATTTT. It is translated as CASSPAVSGNTIYF.

The chain has TRBV4-1 and TRBJ2-1; 10 bases match TRBD1. Unmatched junction bases numbered 16, after V lost 7 bases and J lost 4 bases. This CDR3 comprises 18 residues. Germline loops: CDR1 MGHRA, CDR2 YSYEKL. CDR3 residues: CASNGKPGTGETYNEQFF. CDR3 bases: TGCGCCAGCAATGGAAAACCCGGGACAGGGGAAACTTACAATGAGCAGTTCTTC.

DNA for the CDR3: TGTGCCAGCAGCATCAAACGGGAATATCCTTCGCAGTATTTT. This translates into CASSIKREYPSQYF. The V call is TRBV6-2 or TRBV6-3, the J call TRBJ2-3; TRBD2 might be the D (5 bases). The CDR3 is made up of 14 amino acids. The germline gives CDR1 MNHEY, CDR2 SVGEGT. V dropped 6 bases and J dropped 10 bases, with 20 bases sitting between them.

This chain joins TRBV19 and TRBJ1-4, with 8 bases matching TRBD1. There are 18 residues in the CDR3. The V segment lost 9 bases and the J segment 4 bases; nucleotides outside the gene matches: 19. Germline V gives CDR1 LNHDA, CDR2 SQIVND (reference sequence). The CDR3, as DNA: TGTGCCAGCAAACCTCGACAGGGGAGAATTTCAGATAATGAAAAACTGTTTTTT. It codes for CASKPRQGRISDNEKLFF.

The sample holds one count of this clone. The chain uses TRBV7-8 and TRBJ2-3; the D call may be TRBD1 or TRBD2 (7 bases each). The V end was cut by 1 base, the J end by 4 bases, with 15 bases between. Germline-derived CDR1 and CDR2 are SGHVS and FQNEAQ. The CDR3 runs to 16 residues. The CDR3 is CASSLEGGREADTQYF. CDR3 DNA sequence: TGTGCCAGCAGCTTAGAAGGGGGCCGGGAGGCAGATACGCAGTATTTT.

The gene calls are TRBV6-2 or TRBV6-3 and TRBJ2-1; possibly TRBD2 for D (6 bases). The CDR3 has 13 residues. Germline CDR1 MNHEY, CDR2 SVGEGT. Trimming pared 6 bases from V and 4 bases from J, leaving 10 bases between. DNA for the CDR3: TGTGCCAGCAGCATCCGGGGGTACAATGAGCAGTTCTTC. This codes for CASSIRGYNEQFF.

This clone has only a few counts. This chain uses TRBV4-1 with TRBJ1-5; D is uncertain. The germline V gene encodes CDR1 MGHRA and CDR2 YSYEKL. The CDR3 has 15 residues. Deletions cut 0 bases from V and 6 bases from J, with 12 bases between. CDR3 region: CASSQERGGGQPQHF. In DNA form, the CDR3 reads TGCGCCAGCAGCCAAGAACGGGGAGGCGGTCAGCCCCAGCATTTT.

The V and J genes are TRBV29-1 and TRBJ2-7; the D gene could be TRBD1 or TRBD2 (6 bases each). Germline V lookup: CDR1 SQVTM, CDR2 ANQGSEA. The length of the CDR3 is 14 residues. V lost 2 bases, J lost 3 bases, and 14 bases lay in between. As DNA, the CDR3 is TGCAGCGTTGAATATTTGGGGGGCGGCTACGAGCAGTACTTC. It is translated as CSVEYLGGGYEQYF.

This clone was counted only a few times. Other DNA sequences within the sample encode an identical CDR3. V gene TRBV2 combines with J gene TRBJ2-5; D gene ambiguous. The CDR3 runs to 12 residues. Germline values: CDR1 SNHLY, CDR2 FYNNEI. Between the trimmed V and J ends, which lost 3 bases and 4 bases, there was a span of 6 bases. The CDR3: CASSEEIETQYF. CDR3 bases: TGTGCCAGCAGTGAGGAGATAGAGACCCAGTACTTC.

The chain combines TRBV18 with TRBJ1-5; D remains unclear. Trimming cost V 3 bases and J 4 bases, with 7 bases left between them. Germline V gene sequence: CDR1 KGHSH, CDR2 LQKENI. This CDR3 spans 13 amino acids. CDR3 sequence reads: CASSPDLNQPQHF. Here the CDR3 DNA reads TGTGCCAGCTCACCGGACCTTAATCAGCCCCAGCATTTT.

This rearrangement joins TRBV28 to TRBJ2-1, with D perhaps matching TRBD1 or TRBD2 (5 bases each). Germline CDR1 is MDHEN and CDR2 is SYDVKM. The CDR3 sequence is 17 residues long. With 7 bases removed from V and 6 bases from J, the gap between germline ends came to 25 bases. The CDR3 spells CASTAGIIWGRVNEQFF. In nucleotides, the CDR3 is TGTGCCAGCACCGCCGGTATTATATGGGGACGCGTCAATGAGCAGTTCTTC.

The rearrangement links TRBV5-6 to TRBJ2-3, with 10 bases lining up with TRBD1. This CDR3 is 16 amino acids long. Germline assignment: CDR1 SGHDT and CDR2 YYEEEE. V gave up 5 bases and J gave up 3 bases; unmatched junction bases: 9. CDR3 sequence reads: CASRYRQGARTDTQYF. DNA of the CDR3: TGTGCCAGCAGATACCGACAGGGGGCGCGGACAGATACGCAGTATTTT.